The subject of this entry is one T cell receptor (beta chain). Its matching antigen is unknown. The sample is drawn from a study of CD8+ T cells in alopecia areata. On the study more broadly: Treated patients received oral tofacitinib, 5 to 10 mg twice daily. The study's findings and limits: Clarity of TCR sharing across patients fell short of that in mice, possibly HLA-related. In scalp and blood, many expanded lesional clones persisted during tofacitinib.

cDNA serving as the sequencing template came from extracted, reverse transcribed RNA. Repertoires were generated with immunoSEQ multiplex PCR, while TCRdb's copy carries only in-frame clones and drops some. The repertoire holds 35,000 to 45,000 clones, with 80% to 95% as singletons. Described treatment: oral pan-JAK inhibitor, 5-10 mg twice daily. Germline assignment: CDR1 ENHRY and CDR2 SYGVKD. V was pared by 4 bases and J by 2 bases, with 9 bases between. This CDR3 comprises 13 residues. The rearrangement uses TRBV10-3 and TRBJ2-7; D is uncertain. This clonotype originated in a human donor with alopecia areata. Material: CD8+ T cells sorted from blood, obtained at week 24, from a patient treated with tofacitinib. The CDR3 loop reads CAISGGITYEQYF. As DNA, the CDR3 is TGTGCCATCAGTGGGGGAATCACCTACGAGCAGTACTTC.